The T cell receptor (beta chain) described here comes from a study of T cells after posttransplantation cyclophosphamide. Study results and caveats: Donor CD8+ memory clones often dominated recipient blood repertoires at later times. TRB clonality was highly associated with recipient CMV seropositivity and reactivation. Skin or GI-infiltrating T cells shared few TRB sequences with blood.

Repertoires were generated with immunoSEQ multiplex PCR, while TCRdb's copy carries only in-frame clones and drops some. The sample lists fewer than 60,000 clones, 94% occurring once. Comment on this clone: Its antigen remains unidentified.

This related bone marrow graft donor gave peripheral blood on the day of marrow donation. The source of this sequence is a young woman in good health and a related stem cell transplant donor. The sequencing sample was made of PBMCs.

The CDR3 nucleotides read TGTGCCAGCAGCTTAAAGGAGGGCAGGTCCTACGAGCAGTACTTC. The encoded protein is CASSLKEGRSYEQYF. V and J are TRBV7-2 and TRBJ2-7; perhaps TRBD2 as D (6 bases). The CDR3 extends over 15 amino acids. CDR1 and CDR2 (germline): SGHTA, FQGNSA. Trimming left V 2 bases short and J 1 base short, with 12 bases between.